This T cell receptor beta chain came from a study of cytomegalovirus exposure and HLA in healthy donors. The J segment lost 3 bases and the V segment lost 5 bases, leaving 6 bases of the junction unmatched. CDR1 and CDR2 from the germline V gene are MNHEY and SMNVEV (reference sequence). This CDR3 has 15 amino acids. The PCR made use of 60 Vbeta and 13 Jbeta primers. The method was immunoSEQ multiplex PCR; TCRdb's version includes in-frame clones alone and lacks a portion of them. The sample contains about 160,000 clones, 70% to 85% of which appear only once. What was sequenced was PBMCs. This sequence originates from a man aged 50 or older in good health and CMV-seropositive. The chain joins TRBV27 to TRBJ2-1, with 8 bases that match TRBD1. CDR3 sequence: CASSVDRGLYNEQFF. Written as DNA, the CDR3 is TGTGCCAGCAGTGTTGACAGGGGTCTCTACAATGAGCAGTTCTTC.